This is a list of T cell receptor beta chains from one sample in a study of T cell responses to AZD1222 COVID-19 vaccine. TCRdb's table, derived via immunoSEQ multiplex PCR, lists solely in-frame clones and lacks some. The sample consists of approximately 150,000 clones, around 90% of them appearing once. Sequences were derived from peripheral blood, sampled on day 0 of AZD1222 vaccination. All receptors derive from an adult in good health. Both conserved end residues are part of each CDR3. Each record gives: V gene, clone size, D gene, J gene, CDR3 protein, CDR3 DNA. A D gene is named only where the DNA matches it firmly. Size values are once, few and many counts, or a class for expanded clones, and some rows have none.

TRBV28,-,-,TRBJ1-1,CASSLWGTRNTEAFF,TGTGCCAGCAGTTTATGGGGAACCAGGAACACTGAAGCTTTCTTT
TRBV28,few,TRBD1,TRBJ1-3,CASSIEGAGNTIYF,TGTGCCAGCAGCATTGAGGGGGCAGGGAACACCATATATTTT
TRBV28,-,TRBD1,TRBJ1-5,CASKPGGNAQPQHF,TGTGCCAGCAAGCCAGGGGGAAACGCTCAGCCCCAGCATTTT
TRBV19,-,-,TRBJ2-6,CASSPGLTSSGANVLTF,TGTGCCAGTAGCCCGGGACTCACGAGCTCTGGGGCCAACGTCCTGACTTTC
TRBV5-6,-,-,TRBJ2-2,CASSLGHPNTGELFF,TGTGCCAGCAGCCTAGGACACCCGAACACCGGGGAGCTGTTTTTT
TRBV5-5,-,TRBD1,TRBJ1-1,CASSLATGYTEAFF,TGTGCCAGCAGCTTGGCGACAGGGTACACTGAAGCTTTCTTT
TRBV28,-,-,TRBJ2-2,CASSSESISNTGELFF,TGTGCCAGCAGTTCTGAGTCCATCTCGAACACCGGGGAGCTGTTTTTT
TRBV2,-,TRBD1,TRBJ1-2,CASRDRGIYGYTF,TGTGCCAGCAGGGACAGGGGAATCTATGGCTACACCTTC
TRBV7-8,-,-,TRBJ2-5,CASSLLETQYF,TGTGCCAGCAGCCTACTTGAGACCCAGTACTTC
TRBV6-1,-,-,TRBJ1-5,CASSARSGVYNQPQHF,TGTGCCAGCAGTGCCCGGAGCGGGGTTTACAATCAGCCCCAGCATTTT
TRBV28,-,TRBD2,TRBJ2-7,CASRYRPGLAGGRKPYF,TGTGCCAGCAGATACCGACCGGGACTAGCGGGAGGCCGGAAGCCGTACTTC
TRBV5-1,-,-,TRBJ1-4,CASSLSTSGLSRPSNEKLFF,TGCGCCAGCAGCTTGTCTACCTCGGGACTATCGCGTCCTTCAAATGAAAAACTGTTTTTT
TRBV10-3,-,TRBD2,TRBJ2-1,CAISARTSGYNEQFF,TGTGCCATCAGTGCGAGGACTAGCGGGTACAATGAGCAGTTCTTC
TRBV30,once,TRBD2,TRBJ2-2,CAWASGGIANTGELFF,TGTGCCTGGGCTAGCGGGGGGATCGCGAACACCGGGGAGCTGTTTTTT
TRBV19,-,TRBD1,TRBJ2-1,CASSFGTGIYNEQFF,TGTGCCAGTAGTTTCGGGACAGGGATCTACAATGAGCAGTTCTTC
TRBV5-8,-,-,TRBJ2-5,CASTFQSQETQYF,TGTGCCAGCACTTTCCAGTCTCAAGAGACCCAGTACTTC
TRBV19,-,TRBD1,TRBJ2-3,CASREGTGGTDTQYF,TGTGCCAGTAGAGAAGGGACAGGAGGCACAGATACGCAGTATTTT
TRBV7-9,-,-,TRBJ2-7,CASSLGEGTPYEQYF,TGTGCCAGCAGCTTAGGCGAGGGGACCCCCTACGAGCAGTACTTC
TRBV5-5,-,-,TRBJ1-4,CASSLGVGEKLFF,TGTGCCAGCAGCTTGGGTGTCGGCGAAAAACTGTTTTTT
TRBV9,-,-,TRBJ1-2,CASSVGRTNYGYTF,TGTGCCAGCAGCGTAGGCCGAACGAACTATGGCTACACCTTC
TRBV5-1,-,-,TRBJ2-7,CASSLLRIGGSYEQYF,TGCGCCAGCAGCTTGTTGCGGATAGGAGGCTCCTACGAGCAGTACTTC
TRBV6-5,-,-,TRBJ1-1,CASSYPGDTEAFF,TGTGCCAGCAGTTACCCGGGAGACACTGAAGCTTTCTTT
TRBV27,-,-,TRBJ2-3,CASSPAFDRSGDTQYF,TGTGCCAGCAGCCCAGCATTCGACAGGTCCGGAGATACGCAGTATTTT
TRBV6-5,-,-,TRBJ2-7,CASSLWFSYEQYF,TGTGCCAGCAGCCTCTGGTTCTCCTACGAGCAGTACTTC
TRBV6-2/TRBV6-3,-,TRBD2,TRBJ2-7,CASSYSILAGIVHEQYF,TGTGCCAGCAGTTACTCGATACTAGCGGGGATCGTCCACGAGCAGTACTTC
TRBV4-3,-,TRBD2,TRBJ2-3,CASSQGLADTQYF,TGCGCCAGCAGCCAAGGACTAGCGGATACGCAGTATTTT
TRBV6-2/TRBV6-3,-,-,TRBJ1-3,CASSYSATLTSGNTIYF,TGTGCCAGCAGTTACTCTGCAACTTTAACATCTGGAAACACCATATATTTT
TRBV7-2,-,-,TRBJ1-2,CASSPDFGGNNGYTF,TGTGCCAGCAGCCCAGACTTTGGGGGAAACAATGGCTACACCTTC
TRBV21-1,-,-,TRBJ2-1,CASSRGQGLYNEQFF,TGTGCCAGCAGCAGGGGACAGGGCTTGTACAATGAGCAGTTCTTC
TRBV9,once,-,TRBJ1-6,CASSVAPGLGSPLHF,TGTGCCAGCAGCGTAGCTCCGGGTTTGGGATCACCCCTCCACTTT
TRBV28,-,-,TRBJ1-1,CASRGKAAFF,TGTGCCAGCAGGGGAAAGGCAGCTTTCTTT
TRBV10-3,-,TRBD2,TRBJ2-1,CAISGGRSQSSYNEQFF,TGTGCCATCAGTGGCGGGAGGTCTCAAAGCTCCTACAATGAGCAGTTCTTC
TRBV28,-,TRBD1,TRBJ1-5,CASRPTLGQFSNQPQHF,TGTGCCAGCAGGCCTACCCTGGGACAGTTTAGCAATCAGCCCCAGCATTTT
TRBV6-2/TRBV6-3,-,-,TRBJ1-5,CASSYPRGASNQPQHF,TGTGCCAGCAGTTACCCTCGGGGGGCGAGCAATCAGCCCCAGCATTTT
TRBV5-4,-,-,TRBJ2-5,CASSFEGETQYF,TGTGCCAGCAGCTTCGAGGGAGAGACCCAGTACTTC
TRBV28,few,-,TRBJ2-7,CASSLPRLKHYEQYF,TGTGCCAGCAGTCTCCCCCGTTTGAAACACTACGAGCAGTACTTC
TRBV11-3,-,-,TRBJ2-5,CASSSVPGAKSTQYF,TGTGCCAGCAGCTCTGTCCCCGGGGCGAAGTCGACCCAGTACTTC
TRBV28,-,TRBD1,TRBJ2-7,CASSFGGTGYEQYF,TGTGCCAGCAGTTTCGGCGGGACAGGCTACGAGCAGTACTTC
TRBV10-1,few,-,TRBJ2-2,CASSEGSLPGELFF,TGCGCCAGCAGTGAGGGCAGCTTGCCCGGGGAGCTGTTTTTT
TRBV25-1,-,-,TRBJ1-1,CASSGNSGYPEAFF,TGTGCCAGCAGTGGGAATTCAGGGTATCCTGAAGCTTTCTTT
TRBV30,-,-,TRBJ1-6,CACRTLPPSPLHF,TGTGCCTGCCGAACACTCCCACCTTCACCCCTCCACTTT
TRBV28,few,-,TRBJ1-2,CASRIDGGLNYGYTF,TGTGCCAGCAGGATTGACGGCGGTCTTAACTATGGCTACACCTTC
TRBV6-2/TRBV6-3,-,-,TRBJ1-2,CASSYQGKEGYTF,TGTGCCAGCAGTTATCAGGGAAAAGAGGGCTACACCTTC
TRBV2,-,-,TRBJ2-1,CASRVGHRGTYEQFF,TGTGCCAGCAGGGTAGGACATCGGGGTACCTATGAGCAGTTCTTC